This T cell receptor (beta chain) was sequenced for a study of blood T cell repertoires in COVID-19. Background on the study: Acute and convalescent COVID-19 samples came from the United States, Italy and Spain. PBMCs, B-cell-depleted T cells, or T cells were the source of the cDNA or gDNA that made up the material.

V shed 0 bases and J shed 2 bases, with 13 bases lying between them. Germline V gene lookup returns CDR1 MNHEY and CDR2 SMNVEV (reference sequence). The CDR3 extends over 16 amino acids. In the authors' workflow: Reference gene primer amplification yielded estimated nucleated cell counts. The assay was immunoSEQ multiplex PCR, and TCRdb's table has in-frame clones only and misses some. That table is the source of V, J and clone size, and D and trimming were worked out from the DNA. The profile shows under 200,000 clones, about 86% of them singletons. Sequencing used peripheral blood. This TCR was sampled from a woman older than 75 in a cohort sampled during active or convalescent COVID-19. The genes are TRBV27 and TRBJ1-2; a weak D match, TRBD1 (5 bases). CDR3 region: CASSLSGLDKNYGYTF. CDR3 in DNA: TGTGCCAGCAGTTTATCGGGGCTGGACAAAAACTATGGCTACACCTTC.